This T cell receptor (beta chain) was identified in a study of blood T cell repertoires in COVID-19. The CDR3 has 14 residues. The V end lost 2 bases, the J end lost 6 bases, and 14 bases lay between the germline ends. Looked up from germline, CDR1 is SGHTA and CDR2 is FQGTGA. Per the original data handling: For nucleated cells, counts were estimated from reference gene primer amplification. The table came from immunoSEQ multiplex PCR; TCRdb's copy has only in-frame clones and leaves some out. V and J calls and clone size are given by that table; D and trimming were obtained from the DNA. The data contain 300,000 to 400,000 clones, roughly 87% of them seen just once; the ten biggest clones take up approximately 9.3%.

The origin of this receptor is a man aged 25 to 45 with COVID-19, enrolled during active disease. V usage is TRBV7-3 and J usage is TRBJ2-7, with D unresolved. Sequenced: peripheral blood. This CDR3 reads CASSLVGGTGEQYF. The DNA for the CDR3 is TGTGCCAGCAGCTTAGTAGGTGGCACGGGCGAGCAGTACTTC.